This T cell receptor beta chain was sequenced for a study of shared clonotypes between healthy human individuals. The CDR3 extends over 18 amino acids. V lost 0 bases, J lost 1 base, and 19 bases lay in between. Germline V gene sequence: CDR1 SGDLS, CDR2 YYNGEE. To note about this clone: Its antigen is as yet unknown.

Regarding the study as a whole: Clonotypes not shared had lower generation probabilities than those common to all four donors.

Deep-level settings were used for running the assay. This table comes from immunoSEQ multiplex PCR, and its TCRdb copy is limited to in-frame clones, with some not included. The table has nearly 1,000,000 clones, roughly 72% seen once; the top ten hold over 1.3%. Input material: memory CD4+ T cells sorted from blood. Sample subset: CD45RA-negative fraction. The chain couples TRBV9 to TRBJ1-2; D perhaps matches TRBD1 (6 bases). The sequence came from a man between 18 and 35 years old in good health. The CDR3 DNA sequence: TGTGCCAGCAGCGTAGGACAGATAGGGGGAGCCTTTAACTATGGCTACACCTTC. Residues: CASSVGQIGGAFNYGYTF.